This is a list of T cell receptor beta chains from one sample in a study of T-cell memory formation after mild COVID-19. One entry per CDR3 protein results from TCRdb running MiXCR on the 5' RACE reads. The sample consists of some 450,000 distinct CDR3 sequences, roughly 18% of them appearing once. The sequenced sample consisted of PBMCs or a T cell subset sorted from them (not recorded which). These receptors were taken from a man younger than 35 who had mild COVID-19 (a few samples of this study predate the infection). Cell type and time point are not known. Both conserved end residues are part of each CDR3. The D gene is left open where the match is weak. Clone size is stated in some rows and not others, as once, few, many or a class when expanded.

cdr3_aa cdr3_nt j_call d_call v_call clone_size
CSARPSGVPGELFF TGCAGTGCTAGACCTAGCGGGGTCCCCGGGGAGCTGTTTTTT TRBJ2-2 TRBD2 TRBV20-1 many
CASSPGQDSYNEQFF TGTGCCAGCAGCCCGGGACAGGACTCCTACAATGAGCAGTTCTTC TRBJ2-1 TRBD1 TRBV12-3/TRBV12-4 NA
CASSQEGHLKTQYF TGTGCCAGCAGCCAAGAAGGACACTTGAAGACCCAGTACTTC TRBJ2-5 NA TRBV4-2 NA
CASSLDRLVGYGYTF TGCGCCAGCAGCTTGGACCGACTAGTCGGGTATGGCTACACCTTC TRBJ1-2 NA TRBV5-1 NA
CASSPKTANTGELFF TGTGCCAGCAGCCCCAAGACGGCGAACACCGGGGAGCTGTTTTTT TRBJ2-2 NA TRBV7-9 few
CASSREPDNEQFF TGCGCCAGCAGCCGGGAGCCTGACAATGAGCAGTTCTTC TRBJ2-1 NA TRBV5-1 NA
CSARDLGFAGRMANGYTF TGCAGTGCTAGAGATCTTGGTTTCGCCGGGCGTATGGCGAATGGCTACACCTTC TRBJ1-2 NA TRBV20-1 few
CASTPWGTDTQYF TGTGCCAGCACCCCGTGGGGCACAGATACGCAGTATTTT TRBJ2-3 NA TRBV12-3/TRBV12-4 NA
CASSVGGTANYGYTF TGTGCCAGCAGCGTCGGGGGTACCGCTAACTATGGCTACACCTTC TRBJ1-2 NA TRBV9 NA
CASSLAEADEQYF TGCGCCAGCAGCTTGGCCGAGGCTGACGAGCAGTACTTC TRBJ2-7 NA TRBV5-1 NA
CASSPAQGYEQFF TGTGCCAGCTCACCCGCACAGGGTTATGAGCAGTTCTTC TRBJ2-1 NA TRBV18 many
CASSLRQVAGELFF TGTGCCAGCAGCCTAAGACAGGTGGCCGGGGAGCTGTTTTTT TRBJ2-2 NA TRBV7-2 many
CASSAGLAGEDEQYF TGCGCCAGCAGCGCGGGACTAGCGGGGGAGGACGAGCAGTACTTC TRBJ2-7 TRBD2 TRBV5-1 few
CASSPTVRLDYGYTF TGTGCCAGCAGCCCCACGGTTAGGCTAGACTATGGCTACACCTTC TRBJ1-2 NA TRBV4-2 NA
CSAIWATGPNSPLHF TGCAGTGCTATCTGGGCCACAGGGCCTAATTCACCCCTCCACTTT TRBJ1-6 NA TRBV20-1 NA
CASTLWRQETQYF TGTGCCAGCACCTTGTGGCGGCAAGAGACCCAGTACTTC TRBJ2-5 NA TRBV7-6 few
CASTTAGRGADTQYF TGTGCCAGCACCACCGCCGGGCGGGGGGCAGATACGCAGTATTTT TRBJ2-3 TRBD2 TRBV6-5 NA
CASSYSAGYEQYF TGTGCCAGCAGTTACTCGGCGGGCTACGAGCAGTACTTC TRBJ2-7 NA TRBV6-2/TRBV6-3 NA
CASTSDRGRTDTQYF TGTGCCAGCACTTCCGACAGGGGCAGGACAGATACGCAGTATTTT TRBJ2-3 TRBD1 TRBV7-9 many
CASSQSGTIGAEAFF TGCGCCAGCAGCCAATCCGGGACCATCGGGGCTGAAGCTTTCTTT TRBJ1-1 NA TRBV4-3 many
CSATRDREETQYF TGCAGTGCTACCCGGGACAGGGAAGAGACCCAGTACTTC TRBJ2-5 TRBD1 TRBV20-1 NA
CASSFEGRSNQPQHF TGTGCCAGCAGTTTTGAGGGGCGAAGCAATCAGCCCCAGCATTTT TRBJ1-5 NA TRBV28 NA
CASREAVGDTQYF TGCGCCAGTCGGGAAGCCGTGGGAGATACGCAGTATTTT TRBJ2-3 NA TRBV5-1 NA
CASSSRSRGGTEAFF TGTGCCAGCAGCTCGAGGTCAAGGGGGGGCACTGAAGCTTTCTTT TRBJ1-1 NA TRBV5-4 NA
CASSSNRDTRQAFF TGTGCCAGCAGCTCCAACCGGGACACGAGGCAAGCTTTCTTT TRBJ1-1 NA TRBV7-2 few
CSARPGLVNTEAFF TGCAGTGCCCGACCTGGGTTGGTGAACACTGAAGCTTTCTTT TRBJ1-1 NA TRBV20-1 NA
CASDEGAGYTF TGTGCCAGCGACGAAGGGGCCGGCTACACCTTC TRBJ1-2 NA TRBV7-2 many
CASSSDLGYYEQYF TGTGCCAGCAGCTCGGACCTCGGATACTACGAGCAGTACTTC TRBJ2-7 NA TRBV7-9 few
CATFCEGNTEAFF TGTGCCACCTTCTGTGAAGGGAACACTGAAGCTTTCTTT TRBJ1-1 NA TRBV24-1 few
CASSRRGGWNEQFF TGTGCCAGCTCACGGCGCGGGGGATGGAATGAGCAGTTCTTC TRBJ2-1 TRBD2 TRBV18 NA
CASSLFSGGPSTYNEQFF TGTGCCAGCAGCTTATTTTCCGGGGGGCCTTCAACTTACAATGAGCAGTTCTTC TRBJ2-1 NA TRBV7-9 many
CASSEALRYKAFF TGTGCCAGCAGTGAAGCGCTTCGGTACAAAGCTTTCTTT TRBJ1-1 NA TRBV6-1 few
CASSDSGGPDTQYF TGTGCCAGCAGCGATTCGGGAGGGCCAGATACGCAGTATTTT TRBJ2-3 TRBD2 TRBV7-2 few
CASSPWTGGSGELFF TGTGCCAGCAGTCCTTGGACAGGGGGGTCCGGGGAGCTGTTTTTT TRBJ2-2 TRBD1 TRBV12-3/TRBV12-4 NA
CASSLSLSGSGANVLTF TGTGCCAGCAGCTTAAGCCTTTCGGGCTCTGGGGCCAACGTCCTGACTTTC TRBJ2-6 NA TRBV7-2 NA
CSVLGGDRVYEQYF TGCAGCGTCCTCGGGGGGGACAGGGTGTACGAGCAGTACTTC TRBJ2-7 NA TRBV29-1 few
CASYEAPNTGELFF TGCGCCAGCTATGAGGCCCCGAACACCGGGGAGCTGTTTTTT TRBJ2-2 NA TRBV5-1 NA
CSASGGQGIYNEQFF TGCAGTGCTAGTGGGGGACAGGGTATCTACAATGAGCAGTTCTTC TRBJ2-1 TRBD1 TRBV20-1 many
CASRSQGRVGEKLFF TGTGCCAGCAGGTCCCAGGGGCGAGTGGGTGAAAAACTGTTTTTT TRBJ1-4 NA TRBV5-8 NA
CSVGPGQGMAYGYTF TGCAGCGTTGGACCCGGACAGGGGATGGCCTATGGCTACACCTTC TRBJ1-2 TRBD1 TRBV29-1 NA
CASSERGGPYNEQFF TGCGCCAGCAGTGAGCGGGGGGGCCCCTACAATGAGCAGTTCTTC TRBJ2-1 TRBD2 TRBV10-1 NA
CAWSVGGAGDTQYF TGTGCCTGGAGTGTGGGGGGGGCAGGAGATACGCAGTATTTT TRBJ2-3 NA TRBV30 NA
CASSFTLAGGNPTDTQYF TGTGCCAGCAGCTTCACCCTAGCGGGGGGGAACCCCACAGATACGCAGTATTTT TRBJ2-3 TRBD2 TRBV7-2 NA
CASSLLFSTTEDYYGYTF TGTGCCAGCAGCTTATTGTTTAGTACGACAGAGGATTACTATGGCTACACCTTC TRBJ1-2 NA TRBV7-2 few
CASSFGSYGSNEQFF TGCGCCAGCAGCTTTGGCAGCTATGGTTCCAATGAGCAGTTCTTC TRBJ2-1 NA TRBV5-1 few
CASSLEGARNSPLHF TGTGCCAGCAGTTTAGAGGGGGCTAGGAATTCACCCCTCCACTTT TRBJ1-6 TRBD1 TRBV12-3/TRBV12-4 many
CSAVTGDQPQHF TGCAGTGCGGTCACAGGGGATCAGCCCCAGCATTTT TRBJ1-5 TRBD1 TRBV20-1 NA
CASSQLVMVAGASATNEKLFF TGCGCCAGCAGCCAACTTGTGATGGTCGCAGGGGCGAGTGCAACTAATGAAAAACTGTTTTTT TRBJ1-4 NA TRBV4-3 NA
CAIGAGKYYNEQFF TGTGCCATCGGGGCAGGAAAGTACTACAATGAGCAGTTCTTC TRBJ2-1 NA TRBV10-3 NA
CASSQDTASYEQYF TGCGCCAGCAGCCAAGATACAGCCTCCTACGAGCAGTACTTC TRBJ2-7 NA TRBV4-3 NA